The rows below give T cell receptor beta chains drawn from one sample of a study of cytomegalovirus exposure and HLA in healthy donors. Data came from immunoSEQ multiplex PCR; TCRdb stores just in-frame clones and leaves some out. This table holds some 200,000 clones. The sample comprised PBMCs. The receptors derive from a girl aged 2-15 years in good health and CMV-seropositive. The CDR3 runs from the conserved cysteine through the conserved F or W. D genes are given only for firm matches.

CASTTSSGSIYEQFF	TGTGCCAGCACCACATCTAGCGGGAGTATCTATGAGCAGTTCTTC	15	TRBJ2-1	TRBV6-5	TRBD2
CASSLPSGVSYEQYF	TGCGCCAGCAGCTTGCCGAGTGGAGTATCCTACGAGCAGTACTTC	15	TRBJ2-7	TRBV5-1	.
CASSFGIMNTEAFF	TGCGCCAGCAGCTTCGGGATTATGAACACTGAAGCTTTCTTT	14	TRBJ1-1	TRBV5-1	.
CASSPTSPLDTQYF	TGTGCCAGCAGTCCTACTAGCCCCCTAGATACGCAGTATTTT	14	TRBJ2-3	TRBV6-5	.
CASSPPPPAASRNTIYF	TGTGCCAGCAGTCCACCCCCTCCGGCAGCGTCCAGAAACACCATATATTTT	17	TRBJ1-3	TRBV28	.
CASSQEATSIETQYF	TGTGCCAGCAGCCAAGAGGCGACTAGCATAGAGACCCAGTACTTC	15	TRBJ2-5	TRBV4-2	TRBD2
CASSYRQRDWNNEQFF	TGTGCCAGCAGTTACCGGCAACGGGACTGGAACAATGAGCAGTTCTTC	16	TRBJ2-1	TRBV6-5	.
CASQQDWGSDTQYF	TGTGCCAGCCAACAGGATTGGGGATCAGATACGCAGTATTTT	14	TRBJ2-3	TRBV5-4	.
CASSQIQGARGNTIYF	TGCGCCAGCAGCCAAATCCAGGGGGCACGAGGAAACACCATATATTTT	16	TRBJ1-3	TRBV4-1	TRBD1
CASSQALGLAGGLSPTDTQYF	TGTGCCAGCAGCCAAGCCTTAGGACTAGCGGGAGGGCTAAGCCCCACAGATACGCAGTATTTT	21	TRBJ2-3	TRBV4-2	TRBD2
CASSLWTSGSTDTQYF	TGTGCCAGCAGTTTATGGACTAGCGGGAGCACAGATACGCAGTATTTT	16	TRBJ2-3	TRBV28	TRBD2